One and the same sample provided the 26 T cell receptor beta chains below, sequenced in a study of blood T cell repertoires in COVID-19. Clones were sequenced by immunoSEQ multiplex PCR, and TCRdb holds only the in-frame ones, with some missing. The repertoire consists of about 190,000 clones, with roughly four fifths occurring once and the leading ten covering around 6.1%. Sequencing used peripheral blood. The receptors were gathered from a middle-aged woman with acute or convalescent COVID-19.

The V and J genes are TRBV12-3 or TRBV12-4 and TRBJ2-1, with TRBD2 matching 7 bases. CDR3 size: 10 residues. The V gene end was trimmed by 10 bases and the J gene end by 8 bases; junction bases not matched to a gene: 2. CDR3 in amino acids: CATRGDEQFF. The CDR3 DNA follows: TGTGCCACCCGGGGGGATGAGCAGTTCTTC.

This sequence joins TRBV6-1 and TRBJ1-2; TRBD1 matches 7 bases. J lost 7 bases, V lost 0 bases, and 20 bases had no gene match. This CDR3 spans 19 amino acids. Germline-derived CDR1 and CDR2 are MNHNS and SASEGT. CDR3 amino acids: CASSEAPLSPIQGVRGYTF. CDR3 coding DNA: TGTGCCAGCAGTGAAGCGCCCCTATCTCCAATTCAGGGGGTTCGTGGCTACACCTTC.

The rearrangement joins TRBV28 to TRBJ1-6; no clear D. Germline V gene lookup returns CDR1 MDHEN and CDR2 SYDVKM. V lost 2 bases to trimming and J lost 9 bases, with 8 bases between them. The CDR3 contains 13 residues. The CDR3 DNA reads as TGTGCCAGCAGTTTAATGCTCGGTTCACCCCTCCACTTT. This encodes CASSLMLGSPLHF.

V gene TRBV6-5 combines with J gene TRBJ1-1, with D unresolved. Trimming took 3 bases from V and 1 from J, leaving 6 bases between them. Germline lookup yields CDR1 MNHEY and CDR2 SVGAGI. This CDR3 is 13 amino acids long. CDR3 nucleotide sequence: TGTGCCAGCAGTTATGGAGAGAACACTGAAGCTTTCTTT. It is translated as CASSYGENTEAFF.

This clone came up a few times. V usage is TRBV28 and J usage is TRBJ1-3; D is unresolved. Trimming took 6 bases from V and 0 from J, leaving 12 bases between them. CDR3 length equals 15 residues. Per the germline V gene, CDR1 is MDHEN and CDR2 is SYDVKM. CDR3 amino acids: CASSYGGFSGNTIYF. The DNA for the CDR3 is TGTGCCAGCAGCTACGGTGGTTTCTCTGGAAACACCATATATTTT.

Concerning this clone: Other DNA sequences in the same sample also yield this CDR3. This chain uses TRBV2 with TRBJ1-5, with TRBD1 matching over 9 bases. V gave up 9 bases and J gave up 1 base; unmatched junction bases: 4. Per germline, CDR1 SNHLY and CDR2 FYNNEI. This CDR3 spans 14 amino acids. The CDR3 nucleotides are TGTGCCAGTTCCGGGACAGGGAGCAATCAGCCCCAGCATTTT. Protein product: CASSGTGSNQPQHF.

This clone was seen more than once but under ten times. The V call is TRBV28, the J call TRBJ2-5; D perhaps matches TRBD1 (6 bases). V lost 7 bases and J 7 bases, leaving 13 bases between the germline ends. Germline V lookup: CDR1 MDHEN, CDR2 SYDVKM. The CDR3 has 12 residues. The CDR3 sequence: CASTPPRGTQYF. CDR3 bases: TGTGCCAGCACCCCCCCCAGGGGGACCCAGTACTTC.

This clone was seen a single time. V and J are TRBV11-2 and TRBJ1-5; 7 bases fit TRBD1. The CDR3 totals 15 residues. The V gene end was trimmed by 3 bases and the J gene end by 0 bases; junction bases not matched to a gene: 2. Looked up from germline, CDR1 is SGHAT and CDR2 is FQNNGV. Here the CDR3 DNA reads TGTGCCAGCAGCTTTGGGACAGATAGCAATCAGCCCCAGCATTTT. It is translated as CASSFGTDSNQPQHF.

The genes are TRBV6-5 and TRBJ1-1; no clear D. Germline CDR1 MNHEY, CDR2 SVGAGI. Trimming pared 7 bases from V and 1 base from J, leaving 4 bases between. This CDR3 contains 11 residues. The CDR3 DNA is TGTGCCAGCATCCGGAACACTGAAGCTTTCTTT. This gives the protein CASIRNTEAFF.

The chain employs TRBV5-6 and TRBJ2-1; tentative D call: TRBD2 (6 bases). The germline V gene has CDR1 SGHDT and CDR2 YYEEEE. The length of the CDR3 is 16 residues. V lost 0 bases to trimming and J lost 3 bases, with 13 bases between them. CDR3 sequence reads: CASSLAREPLYNEQFF. Here the CDR3 DNA reads TGTGCCAGCAGCTTGGCGCGGGAACCTCTCTACAATGAGCAGTTCTTC.

The chain has TRBV7-3 and TRBJ1-2, with 7 bases that match TRBD1. Losses at the gene ends were 2 bases for V and 4 bases for J; bases not matched to a gene: 10. This CDR3 contains 16 residues. CDR1 SGHTA and CDR2 FQGTGA come from the germline V gene. The chain's CDR3 is CASSLSPPGTVYGYTF. In nucleotides, the CDR3 is TGTGCCAGCAGCTTATCCCCCCCGGGGACAGTCTATGGCTACACCTTC.

V is TRBV24-1 and J is TRBJ2-3; 12 bases align to TRBD1. Losses at the gene ends were 2 bases for V and 4 bases for J; bases not matched to a gene: 9. Looked up from germline, CDR1 is KGHDR and CDR2 is SFDVKD. This CDR3 contains 18 residues. Here the CDR3 reads CATSDYDSGDRGPDTQYF. The CDR3 bases are TGTGCCACCAGTGATTATGATAGCGGGGACAGGGGGCCAGATACGCAGTATTTT.

The chain recombines TRBV10-3 with TRBJ2-2; a weak D match, TRBD2 (6 bases). The CDR3 extends over 14 amino acids. Germline CDR1 reads ENHRY; CDR2 reads SYGVKD. Trimming pared 7 bases from V and 3 bases from J, leaving 12 bases between. The CDR3 DNA is TGTGCCATCACGGGGCGGGATGACACCGGGGAGCTGTTTTTT. Its protein is CAITGRDDTGELFF.

V is TRBV29-1 and J is TRBJ1-1, with D uncertain. From germline, CDR1 is SQVTM and CDR2 ANQGSEA. The CDR3 is 14 amino acids. The germline V and J ends were trimmed by 6 bases and 3 bases, with 17 bases remaining between them. As DNA, the CDR3 is TGCAGCGTCGTTATGACTAGGAGGGACACTGAAGCTTTCTTT. Translation gives CSVVMTRRDTEAFF.

This clone was observed a few times. The rearrangement uses TRBV28 and TRBJ1-5, with D possibly being TRBD1 (6 bases). Trimming took off 6 bases at V and 2 bases at J, with 14 bases between the two ends. Germline CDR1 reads MDHEN; CDR2 reads SYDVKM. This CDR3 is built from 15 residues. The CDR3 reads CASSPGTWGNQPQHF. CDR3 nucleotide sequence: TGTGCCAGCAGCCCCGGGACATGGGGCAATCAGCCCCAGCATTTT.

The V gene is TRBV5-4, the J gene TRBJ2-1, with D possibly matching TRBD2 (5 bases). The CDR3 contains 15 residues. The germline CDR1 and CDR2 sequences are SGHNT and YYREEE (reference sequence). Trimming stripped 4 bases from V and 1 base from J, with 12 bases between. CDR3 bases: TGTGCCAGCAGCCCCCCAAGGACTTCCTACAATGAGCAGTTCTTC. It specifies CASSPPRTSYNEQFF.

The chain is built from TRBV18 and TRBJ2-5; TRBD1 aligns across 7 bases. The CDR3 spans 15 residues. V lost 3 bases to trimming and J lost 2 bases; unmatched junction nucleotides: 6. The germline V gene has CDR1 KGHSH and CDR2 LQKENI. CDR3 amino acids: CASSPRTGQQETQYF. As DNA, the CDR3 is TGTGCCAGCTCACCTCGGACAGGACAACAAGAGACCCAGTACTTC.

This clone was observed a few times. The junction does not match germline at one end; this may be a read error. The rearrangement joins TRBV2 to TRBJ2-7; maybe TRBD2 (6 bases). Germline CDR1 reads SNHLY; CDR2 reads FYNNEI. The CDR3 runs 15 residues. CDR3 protein: CAIPRRGPSSSEQYF. Written as DNA, the CDR3 is TGTGCCATCCCGAGGAGGGGCCCTTCTTCCTCCGAGCAGTACTTC.

The J gene is TRBJ2-7, the V gene TRBV11-2; perhaps TRBD2 as D (5 bases). The CDR3 loop spans 15 amino acids. The germline V gene encodes CDR1 SGHAT and CDR2 FQNNGV. Trimming took off 5 bases at V and 4 bases at J, with 18 bases between the two ends. CDR3 sequence (DNA): TGTGCCAGCAGCCGCACCTTGTTAGCGCCGTACGAGCAGTACTTC. Encoded protein: CASSRTLLAPYEQYF. The variable domain in full, completed from reference TRBV11-2 and TRBJ2-7, reads EAGVAQSPRYKIIEKRQSVAFWCNPISGHATLYWYQQILGQGPKLLIQFQNNGVVDDSQLPKDRFSAERLKGVDSTLKIQPAKLEDSAVYLCASSRTLLAPYEQYFGPGTRLTVT.

Only one count was recorded for this clone. The chain carries TRBV27 and TRBJ1-5; TRBD1 agrees at 9 bases. V lost 7 bases, J lost 6 bases, and 7 bases stayed unmatched. CDR1 and CDR2 from the germline V gene are MNHEY and SMNVEV (reference sequence). The CDR3 consists of 14 residues. CDR3 DNA sequence: TGTGCCAGCAAGAACAGGGGGCTTGCTCAGCCCCAGCATTTT. Amino acid sequence: CASKNRGLAQPQHF.

V usage is TRBV6-4 and J usage is TRBJ1-2; no firm D call. Looked up from germline, CDR1 is MRHNA and CDR2 is SNTAGT. Trimming took off 4 bases at V and 3 bases at J, with 15 bases between the two ends. The CDR3 has 15 residues. As DNA, the CDR3 is TGTGCCAGCAGTGTAAGCCCGAGTGGAGACTATGGCTACACCTTC. Translation gives CASSVSPSGDYGYTF.

This clone was recorded once. The chain has TRBV19 and TRBJ1-6, with a possible D match to TRBD1 (5 bases). This CDR3 region has 12 residues. Germline V gives CDR1 LNHDA, CDR2 SQIVND (reference sequence). Trimming took off 8 bases at V and 9 bases at J, with 11 bases between the two ends. CDR3 in amino acids: CASGGYSSPLHF. CDR3 DNA: TGTGCCAGTGGGGGGTACAGTTCACCCCTCCACTTT.

The genes are TRBV6-1 and TRBJ1-2; 9 nucleotides agree with TRBD1. CDR1 and CDR2 (germline): MNHNS, SASEGT. The trim removed 1 base at V and 5 bases at J, leaving 5 bases unmatched. This CDR3 comprises 15 residues. CDR3 coding DNA: TGTGCCAGCAGTGAAGAGTACAGGGGGCGATATGGCTACACCTTC. It translates to CASSEEYRGRYGYTF.

This chain uses TRBV5-1 with TRBJ1-4; a weak D match, TRBD1 (5 bases). Germline assignment: CDR1 SGHRS and CDR2 YFSETQ. This CDR3 has 14 residues. V lost 4 bases, J lost 4 bases, and 11 bases lay in between. In nucleotides, the CDR3 is TGCGCCAGCAGCGGGGAGGGGCATAATGAAAAACTGTTTTTT. This gives the protein CASSGEGHNEKLFF. Looking up the rest from reference TRBV5-1 and TRBJ1-4 gives the full variable domain: KAGVTQTPRYLIKTRGQQVTLSCSPISGHRSVSWYQQTPGQGLQFLFEYFSETQRNKGNFPGRFSGRQFSNSRSEMNVSTLELGDSALYLCASSGEGHNEKLFFGSGTQLSVL.

This clone was found a few times. The gene calls are TRBV24-1 and TRBJ2-1; 10 nucleotides agree with TRBD2. Losses at the gene ends were 5 bases for V and 9 bases for J; bases not matched to a gene: 12. CDR1 is KGHDR and CDR2 is SFDVKD in the germline V gene. The CDR3 runs to 16 residues. The CDR3 reads CATSGATSGVSGEQFF. CDR3 nucleotide sequence: TGTGCCACCAGTGGCGCCACTAGCGGGGTATCCGGTGAGCAGTTCTTC.

V is TRBV5-6 and J is TRBJ2-3; D is unclear. Germline V gives CDR1 SGHDT, CDR2 YYEEEE. The V end lost 0 bases, the J end lost 10 bases, and 12 bases lay between the germline ends. The CDR3 consists of 13 residues. This chain's CDR3 is CASSLGNSYAQYF. In nucleotides, the CDR3 is TGTGCCAGCAGCTTGGGTAACAGTTACGCGCAGTATTTT.